The rows below give T cell receptor beta chains drawn from one sample of a study of blood T cell repertoires in COVID-19. The repertoire was sequenced with immunoSEQ multiplex PCR; TCRdb's copy has only in-frame clones and lacks some. The table lists about 250,000 clones, 80% to 85% of them singletons. The sequencing sample was made of PBMCs or T cells enriched from blood (not recorded which). The receptors come from a man in his fifties or sixties who had recovered from COVID-19. CDR3s include the opening cysteine and the closing phenylalanine or tryptophan. A D gene is named only where the DNA matches it firmly. Not all rows give a size; the values are once, few, many and, for expanded clones, a class.

V gene: TRBV18; J gene: TRBJ2-1; clone size: .; D gene: TRBD2; CDR3 protein: CASSLELAGGPYNEQFF; CDR3 DNA: TGTGCCAGCTCGCTCGAACTAGCGGGGGGCCCCTACAATGAGCAGTTCTTC
V gene: TRBV3-1/TRBV3-2; J gene: TRBJ1-1; clone size: few; D gene: .; CDR3 protein: CASSQEGRVAFF; CDR3 DNA: TGTGCCAGCAGCCAAGAAGGGAGGGTGGCTTTCTTT
V gene: TRBV9; J gene: TRBJ2-2; clone size: .; D gene: .; CDR3 protein: CASSVATDTGELFF; CDR3 DNA: TGTGCCAGCAGCGTAGCTACAGACACCGGGGAGCTGTTTTTT
V gene: TRBV28; J gene: TRBJ1-1; clone size: .; D gene: .; CDR3 protein: CASSPNRVGPSHTEAFF; CDR3 DNA: TGTGCCAGCAGTCCCAACAGGGTGGGGCCAAGTCACACTGAAGCTTTCTTT
V gene: TRBV10-3; J gene: TRBJ1-1; clone size: .; D gene: .; CDR3 protein: CAISEPLTLNTEAFF; CDR3 DNA: TGTGCCATCAGTGAACCCCTCACACTGAACACTGAAGCTTTCTTT
V gene: TRBV11-3; J gene: TRBJ2-3; clone size: .; D gene: TRBD2; CDR3 protein: CASSFQGQAGADTQYF; CDR3 DNA: TGTGCCAGCAGCTTTCAGGGGCAAGCGGGGGCAGATACGCAGTATTTT
V gene: TRBV10-3; J gene: TRBJ2-7; clone size: once; D gene: TRBD1; CDR3 protein: CAISETGAGREQYF; CDR3 DNA: TGTGCCATCAGTGAGACAGGGGCAGGAAGGGAGCAGTACTTC
V gene: TRBV20-1; J gene: TRBJ1-1; clone size: .; D gene: TRBD1; CDR3 protein: CSALRQGEAFF; CDR3 DNA: TGCAGTGCTCTCAGACAGGGCGAAGCTTTCTTT
V gene: TRBV24-1; J gene: TRBJ2-7; clone size: few; D gene: TRBD1; CDR3 protein: CATIRTGRYEQYF; CDR3 DNA: TGTGCCACAATACGGACAGGGCGCTACGAGCAGTACTTC
V gene: TRBV28; J gene: TRBJ1-1; clone size: .; D gene: .; CDR3 protein: CASRPARGNTEAFF; CDR3 DNA: TGTGCCAGCAGGCCCGCCAGGGGGAACACTGAAGCTTTCTTT
V gene: TRBV27; J gene: TRBJ2-7; clone size: .; D gene: TRBD2; CDR3 protein: CASKRGGIDEQYF; CDR3 DNA: TGTGCCAGCAAGCGGGGGGGTATAGACGAGCAGTACTTC
V gene: TRBV19; J gene: TRBJ2-7; clone size: few; D gene: .; CDR3 protein: CASSGRTAGIYYEQYF; CDR3 DNA: TGTGCCAGTAGTGGACGGACGGCAGGGATTTACTACGAGCAGTACTTC
V gene: TRBV5-8; J gene: TRBJ1-4; clone size: .; D gene: .; CDR3 protein: CASSSTSGGEEKLFF; CDR3 DNA: TGTGCCAGCAGCTCCACGTCTGGGGGGGAAGAAAAACTGTTTTTT
V gene: TRBV24-1; J gene: TRBJ2-7; clone size: once; D gene: .; CDR3 protein: CATSDLGGGDCDEQYF; CDR3 DNA: TGTGCCACCAGTGATTTGGGCGGAGGGGACTGCGACGAGCAGTACTTC
V gene: TRBV12-5; J gene: TRBJ2-5; clone size: .; D gene: TRBD1; CDR3 protein: CASGNRGREETQYF; CDR3 DNA: TGTGCTAGTGGCAACAGGGGGCGAGAAGAGACCCAGTACTTC